This TCR beta chain was identified during a study of blood T cell repertoires in COVID-19. The wider study: COVID-19 samples collected from the United States, Italy and Spain covered acute and convalescent phases. PBMCs, B-cell-depleted T cells, or T cells provided the cDNA or gDNA that made up the material.

CDR1 is LNHNV, CDR2 YYDKDF, per germline (reference sequence). J lost 3 bases, V lost 5 bases, and 18 bases had no gene match. CDR3 length equals 18 residues. Assay: immunoSEQ multiplex PCR; the TCRdb copy retains only in-frame clones and omits some. The data hold roughly 230,000 clones, with about 86% observed a single time. The sequence was obtained from a man aged 50 to 59 with active or convalescent COVID-19. This rearrangement joins TRBV15 to TRBJ2-7; TRBD1 matches at 8 bases. Sequencing input: peripheral blood. Here the CDR3 DNA reads TGTGCCACCAGCCCACACCGGGGCAGGGGGCGGGTGAACTACGAGCAGTACTTC. This sequence encodes CATSPHRGRGRVNYEQYF.